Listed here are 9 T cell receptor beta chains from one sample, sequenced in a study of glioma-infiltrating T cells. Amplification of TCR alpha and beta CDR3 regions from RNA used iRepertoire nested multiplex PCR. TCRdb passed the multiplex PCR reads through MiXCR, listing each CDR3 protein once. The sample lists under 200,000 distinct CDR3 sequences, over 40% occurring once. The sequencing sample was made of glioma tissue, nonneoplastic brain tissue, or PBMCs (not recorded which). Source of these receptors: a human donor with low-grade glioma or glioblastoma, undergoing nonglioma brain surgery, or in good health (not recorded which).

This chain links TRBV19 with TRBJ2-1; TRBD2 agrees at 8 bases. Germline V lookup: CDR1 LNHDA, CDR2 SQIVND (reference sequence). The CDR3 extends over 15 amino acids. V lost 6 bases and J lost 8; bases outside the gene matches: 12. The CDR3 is CASSPNPGGGHEQFF. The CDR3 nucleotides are TGTGCCAGTAGCCCAAACCCGGGGGGGGGGCATGAGCAGTTCTTC. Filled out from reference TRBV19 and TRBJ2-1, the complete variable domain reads DGGITQSPKYLFRKEGQNVTLSCEQNLNHDAMYWYRQDPGQGLRLIYYSQIVNDFQKGDIAEGYSVSREKKESFPLTVTSAQKNPTAFYLCASSPNPGGGHEQFFGPGTRLTVL.

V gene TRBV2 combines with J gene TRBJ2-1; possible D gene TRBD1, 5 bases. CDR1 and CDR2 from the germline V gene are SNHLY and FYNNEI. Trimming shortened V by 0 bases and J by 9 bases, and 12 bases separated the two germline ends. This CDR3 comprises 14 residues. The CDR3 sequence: CASSEANTGGEQFF. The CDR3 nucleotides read TGTGCCAGCAGTGAAGCAAATACAGGCGGTGAGCAGTTCTTC.

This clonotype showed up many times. This CDR3 is CASSLPGMDEQFF. The CDR3 region has the DNA TGTGCCAGCAGTTTGCCAGGGATGGACGAGCAGTTCTTC. The chain recombines TRBV28 with TRBJ2-1, with D perhaps TRBD1 (5 bases). V was clipped by 3 bases and J by 10 bases, with 13 bases between them. Germline lookup yields CDR1 MDHEN and CDR2 SYDVKM. This CDR3 has 13 amino acids.

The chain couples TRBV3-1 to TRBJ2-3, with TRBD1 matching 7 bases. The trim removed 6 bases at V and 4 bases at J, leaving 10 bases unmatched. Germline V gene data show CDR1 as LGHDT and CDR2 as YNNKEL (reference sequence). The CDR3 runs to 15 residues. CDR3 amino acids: CASRLRQGQSDTQYF. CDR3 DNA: TGTGCCAGCAGACTTCGACAGGGTCAGTCAGATACGCAGTATTTT.

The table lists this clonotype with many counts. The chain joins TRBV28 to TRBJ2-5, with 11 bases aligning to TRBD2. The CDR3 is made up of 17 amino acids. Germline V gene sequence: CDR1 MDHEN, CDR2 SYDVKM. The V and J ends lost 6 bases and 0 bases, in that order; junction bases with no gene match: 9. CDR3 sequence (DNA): TGTGCCAGCAGCAAAGTACCGGGACTAGCGGACCAAGAGACCCAGTACTTC. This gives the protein CASSKVPGLADQETQYF.

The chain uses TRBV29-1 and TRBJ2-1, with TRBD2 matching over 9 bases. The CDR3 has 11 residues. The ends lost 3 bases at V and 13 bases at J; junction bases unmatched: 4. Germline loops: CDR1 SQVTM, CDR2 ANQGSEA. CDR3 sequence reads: CSVEGGRAQFF. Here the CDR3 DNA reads TGCAGCGTTGAGGGCGGGAGGGCCCAGTTCTTC.

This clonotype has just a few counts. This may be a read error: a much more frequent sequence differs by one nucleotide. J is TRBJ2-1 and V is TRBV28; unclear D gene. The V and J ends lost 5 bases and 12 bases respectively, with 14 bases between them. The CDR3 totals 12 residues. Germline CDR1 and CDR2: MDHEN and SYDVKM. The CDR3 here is CASSGPKRGQFF. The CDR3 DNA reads TGTGCCAGCAGTGGACCAAAACGCGGGCAGTTCTTC.

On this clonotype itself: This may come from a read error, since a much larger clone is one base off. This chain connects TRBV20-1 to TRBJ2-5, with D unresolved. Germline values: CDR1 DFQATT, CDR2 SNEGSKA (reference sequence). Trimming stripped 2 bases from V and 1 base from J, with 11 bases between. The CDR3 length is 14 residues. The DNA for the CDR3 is TGCAGTGCTAGAAGCTGGAAGGTCCAAGAGACCCAGTACTTC. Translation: CSARSWKVQETQYF.

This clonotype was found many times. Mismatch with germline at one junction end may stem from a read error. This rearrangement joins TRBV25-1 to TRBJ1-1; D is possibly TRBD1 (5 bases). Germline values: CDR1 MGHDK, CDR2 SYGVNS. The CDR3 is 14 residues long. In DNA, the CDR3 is TGTGCCAGCAGGGAATTGGGGGTTGACACTGAAGCTTTCTTT. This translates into CASRELGVDTEAFF. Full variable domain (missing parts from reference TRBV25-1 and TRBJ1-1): EADIYQTPRYLVIGTGKKITLECSQTMGHDKMYWYQQDPGMELHLIHYSYGVNSTEKGDLSSESTVSRIRTEHFPLTLESARPSHTSQYLCASRELGVDTEAFFGQGTRLTVV.